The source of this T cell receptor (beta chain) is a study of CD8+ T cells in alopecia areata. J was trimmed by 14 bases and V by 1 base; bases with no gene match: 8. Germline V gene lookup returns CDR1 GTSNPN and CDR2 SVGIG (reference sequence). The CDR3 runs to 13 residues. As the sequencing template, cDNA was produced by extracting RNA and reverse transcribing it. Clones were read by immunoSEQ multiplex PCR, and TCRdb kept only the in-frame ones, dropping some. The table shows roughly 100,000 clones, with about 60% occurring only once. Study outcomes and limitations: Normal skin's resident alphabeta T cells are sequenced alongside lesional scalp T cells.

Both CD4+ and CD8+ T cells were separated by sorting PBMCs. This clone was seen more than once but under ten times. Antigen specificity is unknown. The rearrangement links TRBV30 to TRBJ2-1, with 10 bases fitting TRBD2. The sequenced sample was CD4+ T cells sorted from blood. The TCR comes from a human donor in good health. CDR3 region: CAWSAATSGVEFF. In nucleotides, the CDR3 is TGTGCCTGGAGTGCAGCCACTAGCGGGGTTGAGTTCTTC.